The 10 T cell receptor beta chains below all came from one sample that was sequenced in a study of cytomegalovirus exposure and HLA in healthy donors (dated by TCRdb to about 2017). The library was prepared using the immunoSEQ multiplex PCR assay. TCRdb stores this immuneACCESS table with in-frame sequences only. Part of the clones is absent; in the studies checked, under half of the shortfall reflects unresolved V genes, and no reason is known for the rest. The sample data list 150,000 or so clones, and approximately 90% of these were observed just once. Approximately 1.5% of the sample belongs to the ten largest clones. Sequenced material: PBMCs. The receptors shown here come from a woman aged 25 to 39 in good health and CMV-seronegative.

J is TRBJ1-2 and V is TRBV7-8; maybe TRBD1 (6 bases). Trimming left V 6 bases short and J 6 bases short, with 20 bases between. The germline gives CDR1 SGHVS, CDR2 FQNEAQ. This CDR3 has 15 amino acids. The CDR3 loop reads CASSKEGGAGDGYTF. DNA of the CDR3: TGTGCCAGCAGTAAAGAGGGGGGGGCGGGGGATGGCTACACCTTC.

This sequence joins TRBV4-1 and TRBJ2-3, with TRBD1 as a possible D gene (5 bases). The ends were cut back, 1 base at V and 3 bases at J, with 8 bases in the middle. Per germline, CDR1 MGHRA and CDR2 YSYEKL. The CDR3 loop spans 14 amino acids. DNA of the CDR3: TGCGCCAGCAGCCAAGTTCAGGGAACAGATACGCAGTATTTT. This codes for CASSQVQGTDTQYF.

V usage is TRBV5-8 and J usage is TRBJ1-5, with 8 nucleotides matching TRBD1. Germline trimming cut 4 bases from V and 0 bases from J; bases unmatched to any gene: 9. The germline gives CDR1 SGHTS, CDR2 YDEGEE. This CDR3 is 17 amino acids long. The CDR3 is CASSPGQEIYSNQPQHF. The CDR3 DNA follows: TGTGCCAGCAGCCCGGGACAGGAGATCTATAGCAATCAGCCCCAGCATTTT.

The rearrangement uses TRBV6-6 and TRBJ1-1, with 7 positions matching TRBD1. V shed 10 bases, J shed 2 bases, and the junction held 7 bases outside the gene matches. Looked up from germline, CDR1 is MNHNY and CDR2 is SVGAGI (reference sequence). The CDR3 spans 13 residues. The CDR3 bases are TGTGCCACAAAGACAGGGAGAAACACTGAAGCTTTCTTT. It translates to CATKTGRNTEAFF.

The chain is built from TRBV10-3 and TRBJ2-3; 9 positions match TRBD1. J was trimmed by 4 bases and V by 3 bases; bases with no gene match: 5. Germline CDR1 reads ENHRY; CDR2 reads SYGVKD. This CDR3 spans 15 amino acids. The CDR3 DNA reads as TGTGCCATCAGTGACCCGGACAGGGGAGCAGATACGCAGTATTTT. Amino acids: CAISDPDRGADTQYF.

V usage is TRBV29-1 and J usage is TRBJ1-1; the match to TRBD1 covers 9 bases. V dropped 3 bases and J dropped 1; count of bases not matched to a gene: 3. CDR1 and CDR2 (germline): SQVTM, ANQGSEA. CDR3 size: 14 residues. The CDR3 loop reads CSVDRGQGNTEAFF. DNA for the CDR3: TGCAGCGTTGATCGGGGACAGGGGAACACTGAAGCTTTCTTT.

The chain employs TRBV19 and TRBJ2-1, with TRBD2 matching over 10 bases. The length of the CDR3 is 14 residues. Germline-derived CDR1 and CDR2 are LNHDA and SQIVND (reference sequence). The V and J ends lost 8 bases and 4 bases, in that order; junction bases with no gene match: 5. The CDR3 loop reads CASGSGGPYNEQFF. The CDR3 nucleotides read TGTGCCAGTGGTAGCGGGGGGCCGTACAATGAGCAGTTCTTC.

J is TRBJ1-5 and V is TRBV6-5; 8 bases line up with TRBD1. The germline CDR1 and CDR2 sequences are MNHEY and SVGAGI. The CDR3 extends over 15 amino acids. V dropped 5 bases and J dropped 6; count of bases not matched to a gene: 9. CDR3 loop: CASSQGTGRTQPQHF. The CDR3 DNA follows: TGTGCCAGCAGTCAAGGGACAGGACGCACTCAGCCCCAGCATTTT.

This chain joins TRBV4-1 and TRBJ2-3; TRBD2 aligns across 11 bases. This CDR3 spans 16 amino acids. Germline lookup yields CDR1 MGHRA and CDR2 YSYEKL. V lost 6 bases and J lost 0; bases outside the gene matches: 5. The CDR3 DNA reads as TGCGCCAGCAGGCCTAGCGGGGGGCCGAGCACAGATACGCAGTATTTT. Its protein product is CASRPSGGPSTDTQYF.

About this clone itself: At the DNA level, this CDR3 is encoded by other sequences in the same sample as well. The V and J genes are TRBV18 and TRBJ2-5; tentative D call: TRBD2 (5 bases). From germline, CDR1 is KGHSH and CDR2 LQKENI. The CDR3 consists of 13 residues. Deletions cut 2 bases from V and 3 bases from J, with 7 bases between. The CDR3 is CASSPYGEETQYF. CDR3 sequence (DNA): TGTGCCAGCTCACCATACGGGGAAGAGACCCAGTACTTC.